These 10 T cell receptor beta chains originate from one sample sequenced in a study of Ad26.COV2.S vaccination and SARS-CoV-2 variants (dated by TCRdb to the early 2020s). The treatment or condition label corresponds to: some 19 received Ad26.COV2.S at low or high dose, single or two shots; about 5 received placebo; per-sample allocation not given. For vaccine and placebo recipients, repertoires were sequenced using samples collected on day 63 after the first injection. Libraries came from the immunoSEQ multiplex PCR assay. The source is immuneACCESS, and TCRdb retained only in-frame sequences with V and J called. Part of the clones is not carried over; for the studies checked, unresolved V genes explain less than half of this, and the remainder is unexplained. This sample lists 400,000 or so clones; 70% to 90% were detected once. The ten largest account for roughly 3.5% of the sample. The sequencing used peripheral blood, collected in a trial of Ad26.COV2.S vaccine versus placebo. All receptors come from a person aged 18-60 years who received the Ad26.COV2.S COVID-19 vaccine or a placebo.

The chain recombines TRBV6-6 with TRBJ1-1; 7 bases are a match to TRBD1. Germline V gene lookup returns CDR1 MNHNY and CDR2 SVGAGI (reference sequence). Trimming removed 10 bases from V and 4 bases from J; junction bases left unmatched: 9. The CDR3 contains 13 residues. CDR3 residues: CATGGGWGTEAFF. CDR3 coding DNA: TGTGCCACCGGAGGGGGCTGGGGCACTGAAGCTTTCTTT.

The count of this clone is one. The CDR3 nucleotides read TGTGCCACCGCGACCGGGACAGGGCAATCAGAGACCCAGTACTTC. This translates into CATATGTGQSETQYF. This chain joins TRBV19 and TRBJ2-5, with 9 bases identical to TRBD1. Germline V gives CDR1 LNHDA, CDR2 SQIVND (reference sequence). J lost 4 bases, V lost 10 bases, and 13 bases had no gene match. The CDR3 is 15 amino acids.

The chain joins TRBV3-1 (or the pseudogene TRBV3-2) to TRBJ2-5; 13 bases match TRBD2. Germline V gene data show CDR1 as LGHDT and CDR2 as YNNKEL (reference sequence). The CDR3 loop spans 17 amino acids. V lost 3 bases, J lost 3 bases, and 7 bases stayed unmatched. CDR3 nucleotides: TGTGCCAGCAGCCACCCCACCGGACTAGCGGGAGAAGAGACCCAGTACTTC. It translates to CASSHPTGLAGEETQYF.

The chain joins TRBV6-5 to TRBJ1-6; D unclear. CDR3 size: 16 residues. V lost 4 bases, J lost 2 bases, and 12 bases lay in between. The germline V gene has CDR1 MNHEY and CDR2 SVGAGI. CDR3 sequence reads: CASSFQSGPYNSPLHF. The CDR3 region has the DNA TGTGCCAGCAGTTTCCAATCCGGGCCCTATAATTCACCCCTCCACTTT.

This chain joins TRBV13 and TRBJ2-2; D tentatively reads TRBD1 or TRBD2 (5 bases each). Per germline, CDR1 PRHDT and CDR2 FYEKMQ (reference sequence). The CDR3 sequence is 14 residues long. Trimming cost V 5 bases and J 4 bases, with 11 bases left between them. The CDR3, as DNA: TGTGCCAGCAGCGGGGCGCGGGTCACCGGGGAGCTGTTTTTT. Encoded protein: CASSGARVTGELFF.

The V and J genes are TRBV9 and TRBJ1-2; 10 nucleotides line up with TRBD1. The V gene's germline CDR1 is SGDLS and CDR2 YYNGEE. This CDR3 has 14 amino acids. The V and J ends lost 5 bases and 6 bases, in that order; junction bases with no gene match: 7. The CDR3 here is CASREAGTGDGYTF. The CDR3 nucleotides read TGTGCCAGCAGGGAAGCTGGGACAGGGGATGGCTACACCTTC.

The genes are TRBV11-2 and TRBJ2-5; 9 positions agree with TRBD2. Per germline, CDR1 SGHAT and CDR2 FQNNGV. This CDR3 region has 19 residues. The V segment lost 0 bases and the J segment 1 base; nucleotides outside the gene matches: 12. The CDR3 here is CASSLDRMASGAFQETQYF. For the CDR3, the DNA is TGTGCCAGCAGCTTAGATCGTATGGCTAGCGGGGCCTTCCAAGAGACCCAGTACTTC.

The rearrangement uses TRBV6-6 and TRBJ1-2; 9 bases are a match to TRBD1. V trimming: 4 bases; J trimming: 8 bases; junction bases outside the gene matches: 5. The CDR3 is 13 residues long. Germline CDR1 reads MNHNY; CDR2 reads SVGAGI (reference sequence). The CDR3 DNA reads TGTGCCAGCAGTTTCGGACAGGGGTTAGGCTACACCTTC. Translating it yields CASSFGQGLGYTF.

The genes are TRBV7-2 and TRBJ1-5, with D unclear. The CDR3 totals 16 residues. The V end lost 1 base, the J end lost 2 bases, and 12 bases lay between the germline ends. Germline CDR1 SGHTA, CDR2 FQGNSA. The CDR3 DNA is TGTGCCAGCAGCTTAGGGGCGGCGTATGGCAATCAGCCCCAGCATTTT. This encodes CASSLGAAYGNQPQHF.

This chain connects TRBV6-2 or TRBV6-3 to TRBJ2-1; D tentatively fits TRBD1 or TRBD2 (6 bases each). Germline values: CDR1 MNHEY, CDR2 SVGEGT. This CDR3 spans 16 amino acids. Trimming took off 2 bases at V and 6 bases at J, with 17 bases between the two ends. CDR3 sequence: CASSYMGGLEGNEQFF. CDR3 coding DNA: TGTGCCAGCAGTTACATGGGGGGCCTTGAAGGCAATGAGCAGTTCTTC.